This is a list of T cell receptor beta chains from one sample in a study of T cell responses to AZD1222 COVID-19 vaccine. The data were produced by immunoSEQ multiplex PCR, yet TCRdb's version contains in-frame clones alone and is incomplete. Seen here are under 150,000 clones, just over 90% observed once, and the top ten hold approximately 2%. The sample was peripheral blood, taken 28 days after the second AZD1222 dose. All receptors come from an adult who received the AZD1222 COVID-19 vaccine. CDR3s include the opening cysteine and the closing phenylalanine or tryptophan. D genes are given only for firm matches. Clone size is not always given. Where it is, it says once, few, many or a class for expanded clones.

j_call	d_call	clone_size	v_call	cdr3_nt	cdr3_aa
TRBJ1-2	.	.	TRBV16	TGTGCCAGCAGCCAATCAAGGGCGGGCTATGGCTACACCTTC	CASSQSRAGYGYTF
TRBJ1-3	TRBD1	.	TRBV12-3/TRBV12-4	TGTGCCAGCAGTTCAGGGGGCGCTCACATATATTTT	CASSSGGAHIYF
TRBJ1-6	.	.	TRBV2	TGTGCCAGCAGTTCAGCTCTGGGGGGTAATTCACCCCTCCACTTT	CASSSALGGNSPLHF
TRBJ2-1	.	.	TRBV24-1	TGTGCCACCAGTGATTCTCCGCCTGACAATGAGCAGTTCTTC	CATSDSPPDNEQFF
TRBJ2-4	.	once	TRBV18	TGTGCCAGCTCACCCCGACCGCCGACAGCCATTCAGTACTTC	CASSPRPPTAIQYF
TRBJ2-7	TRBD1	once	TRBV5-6	TGTGCCAGCAGCTTAACAGGGGCCGACTACGAGCAGTACTTC	CASSLTGADYEQYF
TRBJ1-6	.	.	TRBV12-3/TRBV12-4	TGTGCCAGCAGTTTATGGGACAATCGGTCCCTCCACTTT	CASSLWDNRSLHF
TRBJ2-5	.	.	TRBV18	TGTGCCAGCTCACCAGGGGGCAGCCAAGAGACCCAGTACTTC	CASSPGGSQETQYF
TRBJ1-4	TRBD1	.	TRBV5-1	TGCGCCAGCGCCACCGGGACAGGGGATGAAAAACTGTTTTTT	CASATGTGDEKLFF
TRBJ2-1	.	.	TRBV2	TGTGCCAGCAGTGAGGTCGTCAGAAACAATGAGCAGTTCTTC	CASSEVVRNNEQFF
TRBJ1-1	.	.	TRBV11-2	TGTGCCAGCAGCTTAGACACCTCCTATGGGAGGAACACTGAAGCTTTCTTT	CASSLDTSYGRNTEAFF
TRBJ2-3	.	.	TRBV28	TGTGCCAGCAGTTTAAGAAAGGCTACGCAGTATTTT	CASSLRKATQYF
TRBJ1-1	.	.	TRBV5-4	TGTGCCAGCAGCTCGCTCGGACGGGCTAGGACTGAAGCTTTCTTT	CASSSLGRARTEAFF
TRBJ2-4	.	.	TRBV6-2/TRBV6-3	TGTGCCAGCAGCCCCCCCCGGGGAACCCTAGCCAAAAACATTCAGTACTTC	CASSPPRGTLAKNIQYF
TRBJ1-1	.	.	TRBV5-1	TGCGCCAGCAGCTTGAAGGGCGCGGACACTGAAGCTTTCTTT	CASSLKGADTEAFF
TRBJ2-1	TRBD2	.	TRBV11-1	TGTGCCAGCAGCTTAGAATCGGGACTAGCTTACAATGAGCAGTTCTTC	CASSLESGLAYNEQFF
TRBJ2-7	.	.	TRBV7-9	TGTGCCAGCAGCTTTTCCTACGAGCAGTACTTC	CASSFSYEQYF
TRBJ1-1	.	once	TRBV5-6	TGTGCCAGCAGCTTGACAGAGGGCCGGACCGAAGCTTTCTTT	CASSLTEGRTEAFF
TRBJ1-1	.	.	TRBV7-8	TGTGCCAGCAGCCCCCTAGGGGCAGCACTGAACACTGAAGCTTTCTTT	CASSPLGAALNTEAFF
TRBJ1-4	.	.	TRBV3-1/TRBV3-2	TGTGCCAGCAGCCTCCAAGGTGGGAAGGGTGAAAAACTGTTTTTT	CASSLQGGKGEKLFF
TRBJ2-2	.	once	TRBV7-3	TGTGCCAGCAGCTTAATTGGGGGCTCAGACACCGGGGAGCTGTTTTTT	CASSLIGGSDTGELFF
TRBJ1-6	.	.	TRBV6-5	TGTGCCAGCAGTTACAGTTCAGTCTATAATTCACCCCTCCACTTT	CASSYSSVYNSPLHF
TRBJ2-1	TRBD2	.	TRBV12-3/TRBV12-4	TGTGCCAGCAGTCCTAGCGGGAGTCGGTTCTTC	CASSPSGSRFF
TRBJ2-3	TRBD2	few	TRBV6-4	TGTGCCAGCAGCAGCGGGGCCGCAGATACGCAGTATTTT	CASSSGAADTQYF
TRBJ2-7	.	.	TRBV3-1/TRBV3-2	TGTGCCAGCAGCCAAGTTCCTTACGAGCAGTACTTC	CASSQVPYEQYF
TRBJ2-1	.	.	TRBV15	TGTGCCACCAGCAGAGAGGCAGACCTCTACAATGAGCAGTTCTTC	CATSREADLYNEQFF
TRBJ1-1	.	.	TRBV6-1	TGTGCCAGCAGTGAACAAAAGGACACTGAAGCTTTCTTT	CASSEQKDTEAFF
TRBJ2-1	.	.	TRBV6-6	TGTGCCAGCAGTCCCGGTAGCTCCTACAATGAGCAGTTCTTC	CASSPGSSYNEQFF
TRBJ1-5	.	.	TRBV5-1	TGCGCCAGCAGCCTAGCGGGGGAAGGTCATCAGCCCCAGCATTTT	CASSLAGEGHQPQHF
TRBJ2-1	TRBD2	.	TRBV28	TGTGCCAGCACCATAGGACTAGCGGGAGGGCCGGGCAATGAGCAGTTCTTC	CASTIGLAGGPGNEQFF
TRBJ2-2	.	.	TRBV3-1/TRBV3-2	TGTGCCAGCTCGGGGGCCGGGGAGCTGTTTTTT	CASSGAGELFF
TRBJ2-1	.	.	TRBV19	TGTGCCAGTAACACAAAGCGGAGCTCCTACAATGAGCAGTTCTTC	CASNTKRSSYNEQFF
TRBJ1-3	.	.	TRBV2	TGTGCCAGCAGTGAAAGCTCTGGAAACACCATATATTTT	CASSESSGNTIYF
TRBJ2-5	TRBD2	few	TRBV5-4	TGTGCCAGCAGGATCGGGGGGGCCCAGGAGACCCAGTACTTC	CASRIGGAQETQYF
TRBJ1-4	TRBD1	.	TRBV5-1	TGCGCCAGCAGCTTCTTTTACAGGGGCCTGACTAATGAAAAACTGTTTTTT	CASSFFYRGLTNEKLFF
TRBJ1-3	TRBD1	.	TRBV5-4	TGTGCCAGCAGCCCCGGGACAGCCTCTGGAAACACCATATATTTT	CASSPGTASGNTIYF
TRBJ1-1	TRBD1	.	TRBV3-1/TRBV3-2	TGTGCCAGCAGCCCGAGACAGGGAGCGAACACTGAAGCTTTCTTT	CASSPRQGANTEAFF
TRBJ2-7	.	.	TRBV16	TGTGCCAGCAGCCAATCTAGGGGGGGAGAGCAGTACTTC	CASSQSRGGEQYF
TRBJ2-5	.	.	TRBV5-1	TGCGCCAGCAGCTTCCAAGAGACCCAGTACTTC	CASSFQETQYF
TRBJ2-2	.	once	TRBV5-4	TGTGCCAGCGGTCGAGTCTTGCAGAACATCCCCGGGGAGCTGTTTTTT	CASGRVLQNIPGELFF
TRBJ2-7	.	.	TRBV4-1	TGCGCCAGCAGCCAAAACGACAGCCCCTACGAGCAGTACTTC	CASSQNDSPYEQYF
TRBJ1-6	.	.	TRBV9	TGTGCCAGCAGCGTAGGCAGCTCCTATAATTCACCCCTCCACTTT	CASSVGSSYNSPLHF
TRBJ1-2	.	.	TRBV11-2	TGTGCCAGCAGCGGTACAGGGTCGGGCGGCTACACCTTC	CASSGTGSGGYTF
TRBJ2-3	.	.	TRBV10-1	TGCGCCAGCAGTGAGTTACTAGTCCCAGATACGCAGTATTTT	CASSELLVPDTQYF
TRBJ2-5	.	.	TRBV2	TGTGCCAGCAGTGAGTTAACCTCCAACGGGGAGACCCAGTACTTC	CASSELTSNGETQYF
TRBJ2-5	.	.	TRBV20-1	TGCAGTGCTATCGTCCGAGAGACCCAGTACTTC	CSAIVRETQYF
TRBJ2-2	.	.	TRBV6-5	TGTGCCAGCCCCAGGGGCAGCACCGGGGAGCTGTTTTTT	CASPRGSTGELFF
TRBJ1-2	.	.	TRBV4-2	TGTGCCAGCAGCCTCAGGATGGACAGCAACTATGGCTACACCTTC	CASSLRMDSNYGYTF
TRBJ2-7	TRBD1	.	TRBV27	TGTGCCAGCAGTTTAGGGCAGGGGGCCTCCTACGAGCAGTACTTC	CASSLGQGASYEQYF
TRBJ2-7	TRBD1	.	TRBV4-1	TGCGCCAGCAGCCAAGAGGTGGGACAGGGCTACGAGCAGTACTTC	CASSQEVGQGYEQYF
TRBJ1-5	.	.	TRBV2	TGTGCCAGCACACTATTGGGCAATCAGCCCCAGCATTTT	CASTLLGNQPQHF
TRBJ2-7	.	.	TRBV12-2	TGTGCAAGTCGCTTAGCAGGGTCGGAGTTAAGCGGGAGGTCCTACGAGCAGTACTTC	CASRLAGSELSGRSYEQYF
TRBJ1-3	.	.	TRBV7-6	TGTGCCAGCAGCCGTTGGACTGGAAACACCATATATTTT	CASSRWTGNTIYF
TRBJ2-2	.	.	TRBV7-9	TGTGCCATCACAGTGAACACCGGGGAGCTGTTTTTT	CAITVNTGELFF
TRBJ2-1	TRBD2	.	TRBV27	TGTGCCAGCAGTCCAGGACTAGCGGGGTATTATGGTGAGCAGTTCTTC	CASSPGLAGYYGEQFF
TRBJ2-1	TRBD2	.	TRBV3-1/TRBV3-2	TGTGCCAGCAGTCACTGGGGACTAGCGGGAGACCCCAACAATGAGCAGTTCTTC	CASSHWGLAGDPNNEQFF
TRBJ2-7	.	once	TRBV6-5	TGTGCCAGCAGTTACTCGAGCGGGGGACAGCTACGGGAGCAGTACTTC	CASSYSSGGQLREQYF
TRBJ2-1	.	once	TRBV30	TGTGCCTCGACATCCTACAATGAGCAGTTCTTC	CASTSYNEQFF